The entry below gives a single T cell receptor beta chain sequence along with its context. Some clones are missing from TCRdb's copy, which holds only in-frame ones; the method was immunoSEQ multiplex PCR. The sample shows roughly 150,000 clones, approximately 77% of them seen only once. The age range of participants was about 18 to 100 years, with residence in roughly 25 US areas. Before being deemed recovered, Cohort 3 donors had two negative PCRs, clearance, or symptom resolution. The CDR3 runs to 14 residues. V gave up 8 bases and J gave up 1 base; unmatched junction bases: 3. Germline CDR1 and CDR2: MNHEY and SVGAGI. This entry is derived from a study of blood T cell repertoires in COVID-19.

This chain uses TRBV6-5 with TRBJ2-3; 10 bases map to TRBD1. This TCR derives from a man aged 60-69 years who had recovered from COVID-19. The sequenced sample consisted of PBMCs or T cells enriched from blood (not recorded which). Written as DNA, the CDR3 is TGTGCCAGCGCAGGGACAGGGGGCACAGATACGCAGTATTTT. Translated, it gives CASAGTGGTDTQYF.